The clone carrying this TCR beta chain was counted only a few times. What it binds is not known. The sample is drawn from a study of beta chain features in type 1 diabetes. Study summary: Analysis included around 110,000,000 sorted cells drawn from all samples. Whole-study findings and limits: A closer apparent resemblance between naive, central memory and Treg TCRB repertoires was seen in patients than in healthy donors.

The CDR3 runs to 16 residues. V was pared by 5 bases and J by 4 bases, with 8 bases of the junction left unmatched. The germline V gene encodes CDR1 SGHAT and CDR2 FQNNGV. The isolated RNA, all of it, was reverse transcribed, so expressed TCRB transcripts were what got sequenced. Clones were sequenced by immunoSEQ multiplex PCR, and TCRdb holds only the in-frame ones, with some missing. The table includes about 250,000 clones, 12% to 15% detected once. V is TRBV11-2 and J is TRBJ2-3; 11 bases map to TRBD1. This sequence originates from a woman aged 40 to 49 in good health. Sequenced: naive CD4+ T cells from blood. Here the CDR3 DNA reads TGTGCCAGCAGCCAGCAGAGGACAGGGGGCCCAGATACGCAGTATTTT. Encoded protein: CASSQQRTGGPDTQYF.